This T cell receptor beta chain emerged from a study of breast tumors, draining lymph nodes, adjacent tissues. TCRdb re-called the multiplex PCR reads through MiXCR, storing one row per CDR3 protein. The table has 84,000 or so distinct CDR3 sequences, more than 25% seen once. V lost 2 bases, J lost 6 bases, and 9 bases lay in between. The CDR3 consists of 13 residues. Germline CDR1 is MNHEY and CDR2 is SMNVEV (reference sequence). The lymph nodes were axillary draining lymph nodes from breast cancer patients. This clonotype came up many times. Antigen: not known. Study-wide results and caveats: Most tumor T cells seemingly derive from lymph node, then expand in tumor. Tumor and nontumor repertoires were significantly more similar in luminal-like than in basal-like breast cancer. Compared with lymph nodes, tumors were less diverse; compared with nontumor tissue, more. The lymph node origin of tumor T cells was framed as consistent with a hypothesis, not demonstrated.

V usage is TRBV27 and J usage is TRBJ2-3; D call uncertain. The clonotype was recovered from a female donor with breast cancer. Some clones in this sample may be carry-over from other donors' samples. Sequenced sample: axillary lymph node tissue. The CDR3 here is CASSLRSDDTQYF. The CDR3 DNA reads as TGTGCCAGCAGTTTACGTTCAGATGATACGCAGTATTTT.